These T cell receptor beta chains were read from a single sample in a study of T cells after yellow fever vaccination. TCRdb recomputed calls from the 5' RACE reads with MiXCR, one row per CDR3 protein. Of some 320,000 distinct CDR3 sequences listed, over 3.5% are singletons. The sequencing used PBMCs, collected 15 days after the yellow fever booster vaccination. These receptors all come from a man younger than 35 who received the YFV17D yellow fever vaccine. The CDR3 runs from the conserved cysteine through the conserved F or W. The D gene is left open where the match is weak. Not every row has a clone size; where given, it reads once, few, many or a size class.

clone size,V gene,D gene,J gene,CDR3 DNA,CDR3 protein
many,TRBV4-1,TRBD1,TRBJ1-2,TGCGCCAGCAGCCAAGTGACAGGGCTGCTCTATGGCTACACCTTC,CASSQVTGLLYGYTF
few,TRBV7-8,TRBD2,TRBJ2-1,TGTGCCAGCAGCTTAACTTCGCGCGGACTAGCAGTAGCAAATGAGCAGTTCTTC,CASSLTSRGLAVANEQFF
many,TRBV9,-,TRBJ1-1,TGTGCCAGCAGCGTAGTGCCGGGAGCCCTTGGCACTGAAGCTTTCTTT,CASSVVPGALGTEAFF
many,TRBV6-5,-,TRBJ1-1,TGTGCCAGCAGGAACCCACGGCTCGAAGCTTTCTTT,CASRNPRLEAFF
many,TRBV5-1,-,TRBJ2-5,TGCGCCAGCAGCTTGGATAGTGGGGGCGAAGAGACCCAGTACTTC,CASSLDSGGEETQYF
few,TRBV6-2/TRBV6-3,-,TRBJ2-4,TGTGCCAGCAGCACTTTAGGCGGACGAAACATTCAGTACTTC,CASSTLGGRNIQYF
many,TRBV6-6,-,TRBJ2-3,TGTGCCAGCAGTTACGTTACTGTCACAGATACGCAGTATTTT,CASSYVTVTDTQYF
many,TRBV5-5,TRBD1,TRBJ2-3,TGTGCCAGCAGCGATCAGGGGGTTACGCAGTATTTT,CASSDQGVTQYF
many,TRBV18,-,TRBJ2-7,TGTGCCAGCTCTTGGGACGGAACCTACGAGCAGTACTTC,CASSWDGTYEQYF
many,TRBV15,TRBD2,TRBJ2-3,TGTGCCACCAGCAGTCCGATAGCGGGGAGGGATACGCAGTATTTT,CATSSPIAGRDTQYF
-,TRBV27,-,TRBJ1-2,TGTGCCAGCAGCACTCAGGTTCAGCGGGGCTACACCTTC,CASSTQVQRGYTF
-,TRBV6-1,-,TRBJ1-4,TGTGCCAGCAGTACGGGGTCAACTAATGAAAAACTGTTTTTT,CASSTGSTNEKLFF
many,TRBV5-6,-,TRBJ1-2,TGTGCCAGCAGCAGAGGGGAGGGCTATGGCTACACCTTC,CASSRGEGYGYTF
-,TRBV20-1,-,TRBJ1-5,TGCAGTGCTAGGAGTCTGTGGAATCAGCCCCAGCATTTT,CSARSLWNQPQHF
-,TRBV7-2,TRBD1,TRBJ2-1,TGTGCCAGCAGCTTAACAGGGGGCGCGGACAATGAGCAGTTCTTC,CASSLTGGADNEQFF
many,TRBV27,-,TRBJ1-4,TGTGCCAGCAGCCAATTAGCGACTAATGAAAAACTGTTTTTT,CASSQLATNEKLFF
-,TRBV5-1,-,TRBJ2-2,TGCGCCAGCAGCAGGGACGGGGACACCGGGGAGCTGTTTTTT,CASSRDGDTGELFF
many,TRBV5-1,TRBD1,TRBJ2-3,TGCGCCAGCAGCTTGGCCGGACAGGGGGCTACAGATACGCAGTATTTT,CASSLAGQGATDTQYF
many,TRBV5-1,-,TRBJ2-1,TGCGCCAGCAGCTCCGGCCCTTCGGGAGAGCAGTTCTTC,CASSSGPSGEQFF
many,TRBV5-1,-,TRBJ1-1,TGCGCCAGCAGCTTGTCTTACGGGGCGGACACTGAAGCTTTCTTT,CASSLSYGADTEAFF
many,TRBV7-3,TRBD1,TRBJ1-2,TGTGCCAGCAGCCCTGGACAGGGTGCTGGCTACACCTTC,CASSPGQGAGYTF
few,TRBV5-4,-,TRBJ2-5,TGTGCCAGCAGCTTGGCCAAGGTCGGGGGGACAAAAGAGACCCAGTACTTC,CASSLAKVGGTKETQYF
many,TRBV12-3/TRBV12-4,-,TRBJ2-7,TGTGCCAGCAGTCGAGGCAAAGGGTGGGCCTACGAGCAGTACTTC,CASSRGKGWAYEQYF
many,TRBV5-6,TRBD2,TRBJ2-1,TGTGCCAGCAGCTTTCAAACTAGCGGTCGTGAGCAGTTCTTC,CASSFQTSGREQFF
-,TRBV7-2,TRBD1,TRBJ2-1,TGTGCCAGCACCCGTGGGGACAGTACCTACAATGAGCAGTTCTTC,CASTRGDSTYNEQFF
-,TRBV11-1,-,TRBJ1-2,TGTGCCAGCAGCTTGTTCGAAGGAAATGGCTACACCTTC,CASSLFEGNGYTF
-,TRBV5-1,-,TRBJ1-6,TGCGCCAGCAGCATGACTACAGGGTTCCTCTCCTATAATTCACCCCTCCACTTT,CASSMTTGFLSYNSPLHF
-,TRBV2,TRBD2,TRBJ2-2,TGTGCCAGCGCAGGACTAGCGGGAAACACCGGGGAGCTGTTTTTT,CASAGLAGNTGELFF
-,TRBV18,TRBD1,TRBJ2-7,TGTGTCAGCTCGGACAGGGAGGCCTACGAGCAGTACTTC,CVSSDREAYEQYF
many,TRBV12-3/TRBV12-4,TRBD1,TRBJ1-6,TGTGCCAGCAGTTCAACAGGGGCCAACTCACCCCTCCACTTT,CASSSTGANSPLHF
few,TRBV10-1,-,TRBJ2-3,TGCGCCAGCAGTGGGGCGGGGGCGGGCACAGATACGCAGTATTTT,CASSGAGAGTDTQYF
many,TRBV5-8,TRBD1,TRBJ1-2,TGTGCCAGCAGCCAAAGAGACAGGGTTTCATATGGCTACACCTTC,CASSQRDRVSYGYTF
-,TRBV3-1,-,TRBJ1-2,TGTGCCAGCAGCCAAACACAGCTCGGCGGCTACACCTTC,CASSQTQLGGYTF
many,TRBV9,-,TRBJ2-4,TGTGCCAGTGGGCCTTTCCTAGCCAAAAACATTCAGTACTTC,CASGPFLAKNIQYF
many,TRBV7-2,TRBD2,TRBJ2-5,TGTGCCAGCACCTTGCTAGCGGGGGGGTTAGAGACCCAGTACTTC,CASTLLAGGLETQYF
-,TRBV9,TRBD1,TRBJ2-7,TGTGCCAGCAGCGTAGGGGGGACAGTTTACGAGCAGTACTTC,CASSVGGTVYEQYF
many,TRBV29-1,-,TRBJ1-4,TGCAGCGTTGTCGGCAGGGCAAGTTCAACTAATGAAAAACTGTTTTTT,CSVVGRASSTNEKLFF
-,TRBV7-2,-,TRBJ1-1,TGTGCCAGCAGCTTAGTTCAAGAAACTGAAGCTTTCTTT,CASSLVQETEAFF
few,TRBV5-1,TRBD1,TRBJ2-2,TGCGCCAGCAGCTTGGGACAGGGAGTCCCCGGGGAGCTGTTTTTT,CASSLGQGVPGELFF
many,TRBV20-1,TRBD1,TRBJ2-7,TGCAGTGCTAGGACAGGGACCTACGAGCAGTACTTC,CSARTGTYEQYF
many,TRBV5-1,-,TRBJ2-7,TGCGCCAGCAGCTTACGACGGGGGTTCGACGAGCAGTACTTC,CASSLRRGFDEQYF
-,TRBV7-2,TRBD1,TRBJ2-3,TGTGCCAGCAGCGACAGGGTTCCGGATACGCAGTATTTT,CASSDRVPDTQYF
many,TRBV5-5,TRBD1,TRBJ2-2,TGTGCCAGCACCAAGAAACAGGGGCGAGACACCGGGGAGCTGTTTTTT,CASTKKQGRDTGELFF
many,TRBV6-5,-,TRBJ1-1,TGTGCCAGCAGTTACTTGGGTACTGAAGCTTTCTTT,CASSYLGTEAFF
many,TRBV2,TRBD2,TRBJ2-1,TGTGCCAGCAGTGAGCGCGGGGGTTACAATGAGCAGTTCTTC,CASSERGGYNEQFF
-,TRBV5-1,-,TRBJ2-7,TGCGCCAGCAGCCGGCAGGGAGGAACCTACGAGCAGTACTTC,CASSRQGGTYEQYF
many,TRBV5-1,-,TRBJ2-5,TGTGCCAGCAGTTTCAGCGGGGAGACCCAGTACTTC,CASSFSGETQYF
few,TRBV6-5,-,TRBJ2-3,TGTGCCAGCAGTCCCCTCTTCACAGATACGCAGTATTTT,CASSPLFTDTQYF
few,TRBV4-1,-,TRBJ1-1,TGCGCCAGCAGCCCAGCACAGGGAACGAGCACTGAAGCTTTCTTT,CASSPAQGTSTEAFF
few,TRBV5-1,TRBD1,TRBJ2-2,TGCGCCAGCAGCGTTCAGGGGGTCACCGGGGAGCTGTTTTTT,CASSVQGVTGELFF
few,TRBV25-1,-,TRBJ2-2,TGTGCCAGCAGTGATCTTGGGACCTCTAACACCGGGGAGCTGTTTTTT,CASSDLGTSNTGELFF
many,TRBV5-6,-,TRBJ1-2,TGTGCCAGCAGCTTGGAGTGGGGTTCGGAGGATGGCTACACCTTC,CASSLEWGSEDGYTF
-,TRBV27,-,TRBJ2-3,TGTGCCACCACTAGTTCTAATTGGGATACGCAGTATTTT,CATTSSNWDTQYF
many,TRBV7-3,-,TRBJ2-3,TGTGCCAGCAGCCCCTCTTTCACAGATACGCAGTATTTT,CASSPSFTDTQYF